This TCR beta chain stems from a study of blood T cell repertoires in COVID-19. Study information: In each case, the material was cDNA or gDNA derived from T cells, B-cell-depleted T cells, or PBMCs.

Comment on this clone: Its ends do not fully match the called genes, so a read error is possible. The sample holds other DNA sequences that translate to the same CDR3.

Germline values: CDR1 MDHEN, CDR2 SYDVKM. CDR3 length: 14 amino acids. The table came from immunoSEQ multiplex PCR; TCRdb's copy has only in-frame clones and leaves some out. This repertoire shows around 500,000 clones, about 85% found once; its top ten account for 6.5% to 8.5%. The sample comprised PBMCs or T cells enriched from blood (not recorded which). This sequence was found in a woman aged 55-69 years who had recovered from COVID-19. The chain couples TRBV28 to TRBJ1-2; TRBD1 matches at 7 bases. DNA of the CDR3: TGTGCCAGCAGGGGTACAGGGGTAGACTATGGTTACACCTTC. It specifies CASRGTGVDYGYTF.